The 31 T cell receptor beta chains listed next were all sequenced from one sample in a study of blood T cell repertoires in COVID-19. Assay used: immunoSEQ multiplex PCR; TCRdb lists only in-frame clones, some missing. This table holds fewer than 110,000 clones, more than 70% found once. Sequencing was carried out using peripheral blood. Receptors were obtained from a woman in her 30s with acute or convalescent COVID-19.

The chain combines TRBV5-1 with TRBJ1-2; 7 nucleotides align to TRBD1. After removal of 1 base from V and 1 base from J, the junction contained 4 bases not matched to a gene. This CDR3 is 15 amino acids long. The V gene's germline CDR1 is SGHRS and CDR2 YFSETQ. In DNA form, the CDR3 reads TGCGCCAGCAGCTTGAGTACAGGGGATAACTATGGCTACACCTTC. It specifies CASSLSTGDNYGYTF.

This clone has a handful of counts. The V call is TRBV5-1, the J call TRBJ2-2; possibly TRBD1 for D (5 bases). This CDR3 is 18 amino acids long. V was shortened by 0 bases and J by 0 bases, with 15 bases between the two germline ends. The germline V gene encodes CDR1 SGHRS and CDR2 YFSETQ. The DNA of the CDR3 is TGCGCCAGCAGCTTGGTTCCCGACAGAGCAGCGAACACCGGGGAGCTGTTTTTT. This codes for CASSLVPDRAANTGELFF.

The chain's CDR3 is CASSEGGRGGQPQHF. Here the CDR3 DNA reads TGTGCCAGCAGTGAAGGGGGCAGGGGAGGGCAGCCCCAGCATTTT. The chain combines TRBV2 with TRBJ1-5; a possible D gene is TRBD1 (6 bases). V dropped 1 base and J dropped 7 bases, with 14 bases sitting between them. The CDR3 is 15 amino acids. CDR1 SNHLY and CDR2 FYNNEI come from the germline V gene.

The V gene is TRBV19, the J gene TRBJ1-1; D call uncertain. The CDR3 totals 13 residues. The V end lost 8 bases, the J end lost 1 base, and 11 bases lay between the germline ends. Looked up from germline, CDR1 is LNHDA and CDR2 is SQIVND (reference sequence). Here the CDR3 reads CASSNHQNTEAFF. CDR3 in DNA: TGTGCCAGTTCTAACCACCAGAACACTGAAGCTTTCTTT.

The CDR3 DNA reads as TGTGCCAGCAGTGAAGTGGGGCATCGTGGAACCGGGGAGCTGTTTTTT. It translates to CASSEVGHRGTGELFF. The rearrangement uses TRBV6-1 and TRBJ2-2; tentative D call: TRBD1 (5 bases). Germline loops: CDR1 MNHNS, CDR2 SASEGT. The CDR3 length is 16 residues. The germline V and J ends were trimmed by 1 base and 5 bases, with 14 bases remaining between them.

This clone was recorded a few times. The chain is built from TRBV5-8 and TRBJ1-2; D is possibly TRBD1 (6 bases). Trimming took 0 bases from V and 6 from J, leaving 15 bases between them. The CDR3 consists of 15 residues. The germline V gene has CDR1 SGHTS and CDR2 YDEGEE. In DNA form, the CDR3 reads TGTGCCAGCAGCTTGGACAGGGTCTTCTTGGATGGCTACACCTTC. Amino acid sequence: CASSLDRVFLDGYTF.

The chain combines TRBV27 with TRBJ1-6, with 9 bases lining up with TRBD1. V lost 0 bases, J lost 8 bases, and 2 bases stayed unmatched. The germline gives CDR1 MNHEY, CDR2 SMNVEV (reference sequence). This CDR3 has 15 amino acids. The DNA for the CDR3 is TGTGCCAGCAGTTTATCCCGACAGGGGGATTCACCCCTCCACTTT. Translation gives CASSLSRQGDSPLHF.

CDR3 bases: TGTGCCAGCAGTGTAGGGACAGAGGCTCAGCCCCAGCATTTT. This sequence encodes CASSVGTEAQPQHF. V usage is TRBV2 and J usage is TRBJ1-5; the match to TRBD1 covers 7 bases. With 4 bases clipped from V and 6 bases from J, the junction kept 6 bases outside the gene matches. Per germline, CDR1 SNHLY and CDR2 FYNNEI. This CDR3 comprises 14 residues.

The rearrangement links TRBV3-1 (or the pseudogene TRBV3-2) to TRBJ2-3; 9 nucleotides match TRBD1. The CDR3 length is 17 residues. The V and J ends lost 1 base and 2 bases, in that order; junction bases with no gene match: 7. CDR1 is LGHDT, CDR2 YNNKEL, per germline (reference sequence). In DNA form, the CDR3 reads TGTGCCAGCAGCCAAGCTGGACAGGGGACCTCCACAGATACGCAGTATTTT. This gives the protein CASSQAGQGTSTDTQYF.

In its sample, this clone was seen once. This chain joins TRBV15 and TRBJ2-7; weak D call: TRBD1 (6 bases). The CDR3 has 14 amino acids. V lost 7 bases and J 4 bases, leaving 17 bases between the germline ends. Germline assignment: CDR1 LNHNV and CDR2 YYDKDF (reference sequence). The DNA of the CDR3 is TGTGCCACCAAGAGGACAGTTTCGACTTACGAGCAGTACTTC. It encodes CATKRTVSTYEQYF.

The table lists this clone with a count of one. The CDR3 coding sequence is TGTGCCAGCAGCCCCACCGGGACAGGGGACGGCTACACCTTC. Its translation: CASSPTGTGDGYTF. This chain joins TRBV28 and TRBJ1-2; 10 bases align to TRBD1. Trimming removed 6 bases from V and 8 bases from J; junction bases left unmatched: 9. Germline V gene lookup returns CDR1 MDHEN and CDR2 SYDVKM. The CDR3 runs 14 residues.

The V gene is TRBV3-1 (or the pseudogene TRBV3-2), the J gene TRBJ1-2; 10 bases fit TRBD1. The CDR3 contains 14 residues. Per germline, CDR1 LGHDT and CDR2 YNNKEL (reference sequence). Trimming cost V 3 bases and J 4 bases; bases outside gene matches: 2. This CDR3 is CASSQRTGGYGYTF. CDR3 nucleotides: TGTGCCAGCAGCCAGAGGACAGGGGGCTATGGCTACACCTTC.

This clone has only a few counts. This chain joins TRBV5-1 and TRBJ1-6, with D uncertain. The CDR3 totals 15 residues. Germline assignment: CDR1 SGHRS and CDR2 YFSETQ. V lost 3 bases and J 0 bases, leaving 7 bases between the germline ends. DNA for the CDR3: TGCGCCAGCAGCTATCTAAACTCCTATAATTCACCCCTCCACTTT. Translation gives CASSYLNSYNSPLHF.

This clone was seen only once. The chain has TRBV25-1 and TRBJ1-2; TRBD1 matches at 7 bases. CDR1 and CDR2 (germline): MGHDK, SYGVNS. There are 17 residues in the CDR3. Unmatched junction bases numbered 27, after V lost 6 bases and J lost 14 bases. The CDR3 loop is CASRDFGQAEEDSAWTF. CDR3 DNA: TGTGCCAGCAGAGACTTTGGACAGGCAGAGGAGGATTCGGCGTGGACCTTC.

This clone has only one observation. V and J are TRBV10-1 and TRBJ2-7; tentative D call: TRBD2 (6 bases). The CDR3 consists of 9 residues. The germline V gene has CDR1 WNHNN and CDR2 SYGVQD (reference sequence). V was clipped by 11 bases and J by 7 bases, with 9 bases between them. The CDR3 spells CAGLAEQYF. The CDR3 nucleotides read TGCGCCGGCCTAGCGGAGCAGTACTTC.

The chain recombines TRBV27 with TRBJ1-6; D is ambiguous. The CDR3 sequence is 15 residues long. Germline V gives CDR1 MNHEY, CDR2 SMNVEV (reference sequence). V was clipped by 6 bases and J by 3 bases, with 12 bases between them. DNA of the CDR3: TGTGCCAGCAGCTTAGGGCACCTCTATAATTCACCCCTCCACTTT. Its translation is CASSLGHLYNSPLHF.

The chain couples TRBV6-1 to TRBJ1-1; TRBD1 matches 11 bases. Germline CDR1 is MNHNS and CDR2 is SASEGT. V was pared by 5 bases and J by 6 bases, with 5 bases of the junction left unmatched. The CDR3 consists of 14 residues. The CDR3 spells CASSYMGQGAEAFF. CDR3 DNA sequence: TGTGCCAGCAGTTATATGGGACAGGGGGCTGAAGCTTTCTTT.

V usage is TRBV3-1 (or the pseudogene TRBV3-2) and J usage is TRBJ1-3; perhaps TRBD1 as D (5 bases). The ends were cut back, 4 bases at V and 4 bases at J, with 11 bases in the middle. The germline V gene has CDR1 LGHDT and CDR2 YNNKEL (reference sequence). This CDR3 comprises 14 residues. This CDR3 reads CASSPGVAGNTIYF. The CDR3 region has the DNA TGTGCCAGCAGCCCGGGGGTGGCGGGAAACACCATATATTTT.

This chain's CDR3 is CASSQSGEGTEAFF. The CDR3 nucleotides read TGTGCCAGCTCACAGTCCGGGGAGGGCACTGAAGCTTTCTTT. The chain employs TRBV18 and TRBJ1-1; D is unresolved. In germline, CDR1 is KGHSH, CDR2 LQKENI. The CDR3 totals 14 residues. V was cut by 4 bases and J by 4 bases, with 13 bases left in between.

The genes are TRBV14 and TRBJ2-3; D gene uncertain. Per the germline V gene, CDR1 is SGHDN and CDR2 is FVKESK. V was trimmed by 4 bases and J by 8 bases, leaving 10 bases between them. CDR3 length equals 12 residues. In DNA form, the CDR3 reads TGTGCCAGCAGCCTCGAGCGAGCTACGCAGTATTTT. This sequence encodes CASSLERATQYF.

J is TRBJ2-1 and V is TRBV27; D gene uncertain. Germline V gene data show CDR1 as MNHEY and CDR2 as SMNVEV (reference sequence). CDR3 length: 15 residues. Trimming took 5 bases from V and 8 from J, leaving 19 bases between them. The DNA for the CDR3 is TGTGCCAGCAGTCAGGATGCACTCCTCCGCGATGAGCAGTTCTTC. Translation gives CASSQDALLRDEQFF.

The rearrangement links TRBV7-9 to TRBJ2-7, with a weak D call TRBD1 (6 bases). Deletions cut 4 bases from V and 2 bases from J, with 15 bases between. The CDR3 consists of 15 residues. The germline V gene encodes CDR1 SEHNR and CDR2 FQNEAQ (reference sequence). The CDR3 sequence: CASSSLDSGTYEQYF. The CDR3 nucleotides are TGTGCCAGCAGCTCCCTGGACAGTGGAACCTACGAGCAGTACTTC.

V gene TRBV11-3 combines with J gene TRBJ1-1; D is ambiguous. The CDR3 extends over 14 amino acids. Germline V lookup: CDR1 SGHNT, CDR2 YENEEA. V was shortened by 3 bases and J by 0 bases, with 8 bases between the two germline ends. The CDR3 DNA follows: TGTGCCAGCAGCTTGGCAGTTATGAACACTGAAGCTTTCTTT. Translated: CASSLAVMNTEAFF.

V usage is TRBV5-1 and J usage is TRBJ2-7, with D possibly being TRBD1 (5 bases). Germline assignment: CDR1 SGHRS and CDR2 YFSETQ. The CDR3 covers 14 residues. V lost 4 bases and J lost 3, with 14 bases in between. CDR3: CASSATGPDYEQYF. The CDR3 region has the DNA TGCGCCAGCAGCGCCACAGGTCCAGACTACGAGCAGTACTTC.

This chain uses TRBV25-1 with TRBJ2-2, with D unresolved. The CDR3 is 15 residues long. V was cut by 3 bases and J by 4 bases, with 12 bases left in between. Germline V gives CDR1 MGHDK, CDR2 SYGVNS. The CDR3 DNA follows: TGTGCCAGCAGTGATGCGGTGTCTCCCACCGGGGAGCTGTTTTTT. Its translation is CASSDAVSPTGELFF. The full variable domain, in which reference TRBV25-1 and TRBJ2-2 provide the parts outside the CDR3, is EADIYQTPRYLVIGTGKKITLECSQTMGHDKMYWYQQDPGMELHLIHYSYGVNSTEKGDLSSESTVSRIRTEHFPLTLESARPSHTSQYLCASSDAVSPTGELFFGEGSRLTVL.

J is TRBJ1-2 and V is TRBV2; TRBD1 matches at 8 bases. In germline, CDR1 is SNHLY, CDR2 FYNNEI. Trimming at V came to 9 bases and at J to 0 bases, leaving 6 bases not matched to a gene. The CDR3 is 14 residues long. CDR3 in amino acids: CARAWTGPNYGYTF. Here the CDR3 DNA reads TGTGCCAGAGCCTGGACAGGGCCTAACTATGGCTACACCTTC. The full variable domain, its missing parts supplied by reference TRBV2 and TRBJ1-2, is EPEVTQTPSHQVTQMGQEVILRCVPISNHLYFYWYRQILGQKVEFLVSFYNNEISEKSEIFDDQFSVERPDGSNFTLKIRSTKLEDSAMYFCARAWTGPNYGYTFGSGTRLTVV.

This chain links TRBV4-2 with TRBJ2-2, with 7 bases aligning to TRBD2. Germline V gene data show CDR1 as LGHNA and CDR2 as YNFKEQ. The J segment lost 7 bases and the V segment lost 0 bases, leaving 14 bases of the junction unmatched. The CDR3 contains 18 residues. The CDR3 DNA follows: TGTGCCAGCAGCCAAGATGGACTTAGGGGCGGGGGTTACGGGGAGCTGTTTTTT. Its protein product is CASSQDGLRGGGYGELFF.

This rearrangement joins TRBV29-1 to TRBJ2-7, with 7 bases matching TRBD1. Germline loops: CDR1 SQVTM, CDR2 ANQGSEA. The CDR3 is 14 residues long. V trimming: 4 bases; J trimming: 3 bases; junction bases outside the gene matches: 9. In nucleotides, the CDR3 is TGCAGCGTTGCGTCGACAGGGCGGTTCTACGAGCAGTACTTC. This encodes CSVASTGRFYEQYF.

V and J are TRBV5-1 and TRBJ1-2, with 8 bases fitting TRBD1. The trim removed 4 bases at V and 6 bases at J, leaving 5 bases unmatched. Germline V gene sequence: CDR1 SGHRS, CDR2 YFSETQ. The CDR3 consists of 13 residues. The CDR3 nucleotides are TGCGCCAGCAGCCCCACAGGGGGGGATGGCTACACCTTC. Protein sequence: CASSPTGGDGYTF.

This CDR3 is CASHSGGSYNEQFF. The DNA of the CDR3 is TGTGCCAGCCACAGCGGGGGGTCCTACAATGAGCAGTTCTTC. The rearrangement links TRBV2 to TRBJ2-1; TRBD2 agrees at 9 bases. Trimming removed 8 bases from V and 1 base from J; junction bases left unmatched: 3. Germline V gives CDR1 SNHLY, CDR2 FYNNEI. This CDR3 is built from 14 residues.

J is TRBJ2-7 and V is TRBV5-1; 8 bases line up with TRBD1. Unmatched junction bases numbered 7, after V lost 4 bases and J lost 4 bases. Germline V gives CDR1 SGHRS, CDR2 YFSETQ. This CDR3 spans 14 amino acids. The CDR3 DNA reads TGCGCCAGCAGCCTGGACAGGGCCCGATACGAGCAGTACTTC. Protein sequence: CASSLDRARYEQYF.